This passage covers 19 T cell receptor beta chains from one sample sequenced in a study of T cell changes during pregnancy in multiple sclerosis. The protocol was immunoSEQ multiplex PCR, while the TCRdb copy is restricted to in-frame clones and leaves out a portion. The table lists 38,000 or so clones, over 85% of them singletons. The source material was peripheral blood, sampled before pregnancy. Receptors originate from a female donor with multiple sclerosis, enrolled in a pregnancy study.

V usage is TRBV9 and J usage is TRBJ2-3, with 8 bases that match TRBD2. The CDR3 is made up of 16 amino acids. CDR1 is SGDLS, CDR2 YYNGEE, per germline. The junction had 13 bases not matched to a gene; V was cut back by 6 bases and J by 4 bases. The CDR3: CASTPDLAGRADTQYF. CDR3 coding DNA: TGTGCCAGCACCCCAGACTTAGCGGGGAGGGCAGATACGCAGTATTTT.

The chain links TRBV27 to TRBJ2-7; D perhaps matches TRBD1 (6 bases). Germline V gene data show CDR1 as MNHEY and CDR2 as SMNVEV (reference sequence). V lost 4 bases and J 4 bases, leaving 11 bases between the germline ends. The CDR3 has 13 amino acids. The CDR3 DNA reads TGTGCCAGCAGTTGGGCAGGGGAGTACGAGCAGTACTTC. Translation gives CASSWAGEYEQYF.

In nucleotides, the CDR3 is TGCAGCGCCCGGGGGGAGGCCCGGGAGAAACTGTTTTTT. This gives the protein CSARGEAREKLFF. The chain has TRBV29-1 and TRBJ1-4; D perhaps matches TRBD1 (5 bases). This CDR3 is built from 13 residues. V lost 7 bases to trimming and J lost 11 bases, with 20 bases between them. Germline V CDR1 and CDR2: SQVTM, ANQGSEA.

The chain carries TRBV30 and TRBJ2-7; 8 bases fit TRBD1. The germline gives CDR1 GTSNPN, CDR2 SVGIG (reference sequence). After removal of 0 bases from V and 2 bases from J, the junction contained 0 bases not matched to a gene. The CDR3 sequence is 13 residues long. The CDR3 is CAWSVTGAYEQYF. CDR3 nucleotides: TGTGCCTGGAGTGTGACAGGGGCCTACGAGCAGTACTTC.

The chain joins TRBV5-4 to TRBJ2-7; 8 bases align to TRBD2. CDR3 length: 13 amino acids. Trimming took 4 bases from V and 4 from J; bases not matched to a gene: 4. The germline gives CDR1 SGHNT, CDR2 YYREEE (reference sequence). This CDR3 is CASSTGTRYEQYF. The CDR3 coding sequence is TGTGCCAGCAGCACCGGGACTAGGTACGAGCAGTACTTC. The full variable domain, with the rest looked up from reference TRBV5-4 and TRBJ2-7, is ETGVTQSPTHLIKTRGQQVTLRCSSQSGHNTVSWYQQALGQGPQFIFQYYREEENGRGNFPPRFSGLQFPNYSSELNVNALELDDSALYLCASSTGTRYEQYFGPGTRLTVT.

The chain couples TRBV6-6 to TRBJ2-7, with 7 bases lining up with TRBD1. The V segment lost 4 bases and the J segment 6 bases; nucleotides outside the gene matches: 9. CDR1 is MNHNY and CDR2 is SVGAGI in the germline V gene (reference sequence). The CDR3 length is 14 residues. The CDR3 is CASSSDTTGTEQYF. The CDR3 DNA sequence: TGTGCCAGCAGTTCCGACACGACAGGGACCGAGCAGTACTTC.

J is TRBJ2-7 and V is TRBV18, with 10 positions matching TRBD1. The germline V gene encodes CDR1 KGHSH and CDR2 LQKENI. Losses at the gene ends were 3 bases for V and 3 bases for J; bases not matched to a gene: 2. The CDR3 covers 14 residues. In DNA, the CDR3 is TGTGCCAGCTCACCTCGGACAGGGGGCTACGAGCAGTACTTC. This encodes CASSPRTGGYEQYF.

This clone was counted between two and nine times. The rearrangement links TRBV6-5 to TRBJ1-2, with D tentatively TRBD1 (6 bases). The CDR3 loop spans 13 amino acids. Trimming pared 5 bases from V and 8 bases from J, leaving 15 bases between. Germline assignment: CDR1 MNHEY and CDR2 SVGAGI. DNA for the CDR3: TGTGCCAGCAGTGCCCGGCCAGGGGTCGGCTACACCTTC. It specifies CASSARPGVGYTF.

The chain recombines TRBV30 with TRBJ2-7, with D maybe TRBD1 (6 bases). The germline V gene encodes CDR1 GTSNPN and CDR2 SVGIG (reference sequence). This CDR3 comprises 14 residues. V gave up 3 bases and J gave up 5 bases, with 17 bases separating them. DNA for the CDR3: TGTGCCTGGAGGCCCGGGACATCGGTCCACGAGCAGTACTTC. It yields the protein CAWRPGTSVHEQYF. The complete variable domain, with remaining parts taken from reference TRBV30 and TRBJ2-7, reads SQTIHQWPATLVQPVGSPLSLECTVEGTSNPNLYWYRQAAGRGLQLLFYSVGIGQISSEVPQNLSASRPQDRQFILSSKKLLLSDSGFYLCAWRPGTSVHEQYFGPGTRLTVT.

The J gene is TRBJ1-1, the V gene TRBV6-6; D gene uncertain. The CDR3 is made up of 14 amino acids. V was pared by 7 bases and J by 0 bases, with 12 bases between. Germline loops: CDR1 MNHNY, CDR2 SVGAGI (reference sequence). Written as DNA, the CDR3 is TGTGCCAGCACAATAAGCGGGATGAACACTGAAGCTTTCTTT. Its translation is CASTISGMNTEAFF.

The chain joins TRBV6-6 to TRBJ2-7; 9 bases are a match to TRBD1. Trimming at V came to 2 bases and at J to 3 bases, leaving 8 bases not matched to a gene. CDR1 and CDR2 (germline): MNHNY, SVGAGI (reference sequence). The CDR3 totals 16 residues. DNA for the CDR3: TGTGCCAGCAGTTACCGGTCCGGGACAGGGTTCTACGAGCAGTACTTC. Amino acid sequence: CASSYRSGTGFYEQYF.

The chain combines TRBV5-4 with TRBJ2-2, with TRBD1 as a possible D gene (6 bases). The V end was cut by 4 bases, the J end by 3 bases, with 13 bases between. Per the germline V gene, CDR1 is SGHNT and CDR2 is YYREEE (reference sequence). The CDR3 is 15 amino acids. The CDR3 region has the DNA TGTGCCAGCAGCCTGGACAGAAAACACACCGGGGAGCTGTTTTTT. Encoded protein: CASSLDRKHTGELFF.

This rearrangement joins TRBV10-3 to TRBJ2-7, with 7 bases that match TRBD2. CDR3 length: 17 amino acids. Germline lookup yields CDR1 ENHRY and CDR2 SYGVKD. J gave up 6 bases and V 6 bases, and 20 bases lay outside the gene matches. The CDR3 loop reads CAISEPLGRGGFSEQYF. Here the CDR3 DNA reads TGTGCCATCAGCGAGCCGCTTGGGAGGGGCGGTTTCTCCGAGCAGTACTTC.

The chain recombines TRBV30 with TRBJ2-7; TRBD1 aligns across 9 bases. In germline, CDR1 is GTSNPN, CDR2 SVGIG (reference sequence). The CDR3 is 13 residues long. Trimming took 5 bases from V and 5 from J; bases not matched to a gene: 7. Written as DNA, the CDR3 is TGTGCCTGGGGATGGGGGACAGGGAACGAGCAGTACTTC. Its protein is CAWGWGTGNEQYF.

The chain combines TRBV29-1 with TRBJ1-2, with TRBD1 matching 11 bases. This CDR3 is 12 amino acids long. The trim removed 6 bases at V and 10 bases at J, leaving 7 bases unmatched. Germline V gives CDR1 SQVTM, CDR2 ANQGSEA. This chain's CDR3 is CSVEDRGRDYTF. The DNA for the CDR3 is TGCAGCGTCGAGGACAGGGGGCGTGACTACACCTTC.

CDR3 sequence reads: CASSVGGQGVDGYTF. The CDR3 bases are TGTGCCAGCAGCGTAGGAGGACAGGGGGTGGATGGCTACACCTTC. The chain links TRBV9 to TRBJ1-2; 10 bases match TRBD1. V gave up 0 bases and J gave up 6 bases; unmatched junction bases: 5. CDR1 and CDR2 from the germline V gene are SGDLS and YYNGEE. The CDR3 has 15 amino acids. Using reference TRBV9 and TRBJ1-2 for the parts outside the CDR3, the full variable domain is DSGVTQTPKHLITATGQRVTLRCSPRSGDLSVYWYQQSLDQGLQFLIQYYNGEERAKGNILERFSAQQFPDLHSELNLSSLELGDSALYFCASSVGGQGVDGYTFGSGTRLTVV.

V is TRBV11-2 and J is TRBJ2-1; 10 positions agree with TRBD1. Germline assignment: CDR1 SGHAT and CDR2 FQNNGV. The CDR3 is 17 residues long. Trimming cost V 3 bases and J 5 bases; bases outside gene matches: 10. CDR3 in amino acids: CASSLRSGTGDHNEQFF. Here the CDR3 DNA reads TGTGCCAGCAGCTTGAGATCCGGGACAGGGGACCACAATGAGCAGTTCTTC.

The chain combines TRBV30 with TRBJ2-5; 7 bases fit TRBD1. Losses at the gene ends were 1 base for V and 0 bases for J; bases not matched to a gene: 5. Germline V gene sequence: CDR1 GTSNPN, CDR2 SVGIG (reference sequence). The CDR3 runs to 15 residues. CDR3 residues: CAWSGPTGYQETQYF. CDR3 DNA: TGTGCCTGGAGTGGCCCGACAGGGTACCAAGAGACCCAGTACTTC.

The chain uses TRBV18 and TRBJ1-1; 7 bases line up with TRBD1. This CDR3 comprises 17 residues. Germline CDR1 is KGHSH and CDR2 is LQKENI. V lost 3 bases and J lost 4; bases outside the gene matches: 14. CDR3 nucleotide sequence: TGTGCCAGCTCACCGAACCGGGACAGCCTAAGGCTCACTGAAGCTTTCTTT. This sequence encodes CASSPNRDSLRLTEAFF. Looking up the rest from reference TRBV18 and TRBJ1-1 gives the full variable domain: NAGVMQNPRHLVRRRGQEARLRCSPMKGHSHVYWYRQLPEEGLKFMVYLQKENIIDESGMPKERFSAEFPKEGPSILRIQQVVRGDSAAYFCASSPNRDSLRLTEAFFGQGTRLTVV.